This T cell receptor (beta chain) is drawn from a study of radiotherapy plus CTLA-4 blockade in lung cancer. The V end lost 6 bases, the J end lost 2 bases, and 12 bases lay between the germline ends. Germline loops: CDR1 MGHRA, CDR2 YSYEKL. The CDR3 length is 14 residues. Some clones are missing from TCRdb's copy, which holds only in-frame ones; the method was immunoSEQ multiplex PCR. The data contain around 91,000 clones, around 90% of them singletons. The chain is built from TRBV4-1 and TRBJ2-3, with a possible D match to TRBD2 (5 bases). The specimen comprised peripheral blood, sampled from a patient treated with radiotherapy plus ipilimumab. The sequence was collected from a human donor with non-small cell lung cancer that progressed on radiotherapy plus ipilimumab. This CDR3 reads CASSWERITDTQYF. The CDR3 DNA reads as TGCGCCAGCAGTTGGGAGCGGATCACAGATACGCAGTATTTT.